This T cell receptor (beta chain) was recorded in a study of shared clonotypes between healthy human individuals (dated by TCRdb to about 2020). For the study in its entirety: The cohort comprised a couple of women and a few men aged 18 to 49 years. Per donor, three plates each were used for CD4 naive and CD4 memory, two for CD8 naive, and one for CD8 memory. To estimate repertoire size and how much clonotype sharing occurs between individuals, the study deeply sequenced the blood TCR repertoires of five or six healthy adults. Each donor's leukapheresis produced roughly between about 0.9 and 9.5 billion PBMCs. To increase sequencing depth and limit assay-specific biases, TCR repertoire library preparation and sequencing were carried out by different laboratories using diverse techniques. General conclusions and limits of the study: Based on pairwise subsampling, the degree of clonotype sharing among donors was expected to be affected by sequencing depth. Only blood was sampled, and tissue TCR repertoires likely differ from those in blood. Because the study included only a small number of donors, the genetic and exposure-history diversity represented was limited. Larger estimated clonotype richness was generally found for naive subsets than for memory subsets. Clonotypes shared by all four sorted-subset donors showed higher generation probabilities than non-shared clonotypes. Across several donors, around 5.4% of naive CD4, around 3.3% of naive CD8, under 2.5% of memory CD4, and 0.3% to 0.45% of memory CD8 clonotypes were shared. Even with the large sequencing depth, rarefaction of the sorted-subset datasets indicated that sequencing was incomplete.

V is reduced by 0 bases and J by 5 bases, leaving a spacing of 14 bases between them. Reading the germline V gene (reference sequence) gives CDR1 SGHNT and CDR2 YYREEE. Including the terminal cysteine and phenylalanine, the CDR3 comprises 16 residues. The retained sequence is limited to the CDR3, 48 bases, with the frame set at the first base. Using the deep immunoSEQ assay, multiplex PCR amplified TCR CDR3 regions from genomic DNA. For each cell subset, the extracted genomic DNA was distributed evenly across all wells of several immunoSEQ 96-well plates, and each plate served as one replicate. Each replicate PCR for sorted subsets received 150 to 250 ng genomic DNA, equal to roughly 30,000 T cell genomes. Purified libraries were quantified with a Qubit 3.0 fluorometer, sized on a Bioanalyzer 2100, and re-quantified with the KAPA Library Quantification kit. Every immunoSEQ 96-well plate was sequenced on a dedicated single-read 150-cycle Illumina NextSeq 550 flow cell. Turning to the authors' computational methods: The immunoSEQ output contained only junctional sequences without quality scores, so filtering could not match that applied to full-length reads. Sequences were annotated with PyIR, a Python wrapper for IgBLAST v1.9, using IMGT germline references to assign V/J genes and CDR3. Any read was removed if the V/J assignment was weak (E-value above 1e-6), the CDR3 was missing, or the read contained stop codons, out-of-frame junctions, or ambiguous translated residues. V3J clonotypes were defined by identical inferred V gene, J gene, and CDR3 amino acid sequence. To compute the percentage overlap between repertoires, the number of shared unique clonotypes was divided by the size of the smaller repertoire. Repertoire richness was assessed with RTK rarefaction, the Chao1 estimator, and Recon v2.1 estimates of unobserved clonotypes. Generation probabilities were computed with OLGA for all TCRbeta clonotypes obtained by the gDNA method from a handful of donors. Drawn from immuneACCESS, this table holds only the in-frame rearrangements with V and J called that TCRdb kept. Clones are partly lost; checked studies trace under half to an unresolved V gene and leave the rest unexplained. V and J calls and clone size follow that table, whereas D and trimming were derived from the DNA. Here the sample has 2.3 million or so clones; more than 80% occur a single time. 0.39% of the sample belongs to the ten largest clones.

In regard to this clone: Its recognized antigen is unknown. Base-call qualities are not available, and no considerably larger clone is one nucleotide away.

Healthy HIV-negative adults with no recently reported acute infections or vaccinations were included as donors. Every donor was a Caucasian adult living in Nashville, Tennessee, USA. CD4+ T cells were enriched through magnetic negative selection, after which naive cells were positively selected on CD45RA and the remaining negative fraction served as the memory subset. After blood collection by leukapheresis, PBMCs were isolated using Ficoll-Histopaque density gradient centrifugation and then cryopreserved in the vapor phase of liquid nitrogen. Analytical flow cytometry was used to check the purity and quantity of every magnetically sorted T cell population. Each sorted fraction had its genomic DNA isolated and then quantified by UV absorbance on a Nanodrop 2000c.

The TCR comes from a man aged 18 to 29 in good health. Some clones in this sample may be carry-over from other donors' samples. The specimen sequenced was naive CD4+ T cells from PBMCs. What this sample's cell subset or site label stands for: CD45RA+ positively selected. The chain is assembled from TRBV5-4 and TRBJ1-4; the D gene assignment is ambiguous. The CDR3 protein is CASSLGLGDLNEKLFF. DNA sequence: TGTGCCAGCAGCTTGGGGTTAGGAGATCTAAATGAAAAACTGTTTTTT.